These 11 T cell receptor beta chains were sequenced from one sample in a study of T cell responses to AZD1222 COVID-19 vaccine. Clones were read by immunoSEQ multiplex PCR, and TCRdb kept only the in-frame ones, dropping some. The sample lists 80,000 or so clones; roughly 85% were seen once. The specimen was peripheral blood, collected on day 0 of AZD1222 vaccination. Receptors originate from an adult in good health.

CDR3 in amino acids: CASSGRRQGHNQPQHF. In DNA, the CDR3 is TGTGCCAGCAGTGGGCGTAGGCAGGGACATAATCAGCCCCAGCATTTT. The chain recombines TRBV6-2 or TRBV6-3 with TRBJ1-5, with D perhaps matching TRBD1 (6 bases). Germline CDR1 MNHEY, CDR2 SVGEGT. Trimming stripped 5 bases from V and 4 bases from J, with 18 bases between. The CDR3 length is 16 residues.

The rearrangement uses TRBV24-1 and TRBJ2-1; either TRBD1 or TRBD2 may fit D (7 bases each). CDR1 and CDR2 from the germline V gene are KGHDR and SFDVKD. Trimming took off 4 bases at V and 0 bases at J, with 9 bases between the two ends. The CDR3 runs 15 residues. For the CDR3, the DNA is TGTGCCACCAGTGACAGGGGGGGCTCCTACAATGAGCAGTTCTTC. It is translated as CATSDRGGSYNEQFF.

The chain's CDR3 is CASSYSRDNPTDTQYF. The CDR3 DNA follows: TGCGCCAGCAGCTACTCCCGGGACAACCCCACAGATACGCAGTATTTT. V usage is TRBV5-1 and J usage is TRBJ2-3; maybe TRBD1 (6 bases). Germline loops: CDR1 SGHRS, CDR2 YFSETQ. CDR3 length: 16 residues. Trimming shortened V by 3 bases and J by 2 bases, and 16 bases separated the two germline ends. Full variable domain (remainder filled in from reference TRBV5-1 and TRBJ2-3): KAGVTQTPRYLIKTRGQQVTLSCSPISGHRSVSWYQQTPGQGLQFLFEYFSETQRNKGNFPGRFSGRQFSNSRSEMNVSTLELGDSALYLCASSYSRDNPTDTQYFGPGTRLTVL.

The rearrangement uses TRBV19 and TRBJ2-7; no clear D. Looked up from germline, CDR1 is LNHDA and CDR2 is SQIVND (reference sequence). This CDR3 is built from 14 residues. V dropped 3 bases and J dropped 4 bases, with 13 bases sitting between them. CDR3 protein: CASSIPGNPYEQYF. The DNA of the CDR3 is TGTGCCAGTAGTATCCCCGGAAATCCTTACGAGCAGTACTTC.

The chain employs TRBV6-1 and TRBJ1-3; D is possibly TRBD1 (5 bases). The CDR3 sequence is 16 residues long. In germline, CDR1 is MNHNS, CDR2 SASEGT. V shed 3 bases and J shed 0 bases, with 12 bases lying between them. The CDR3 reads CASSDGAASSGNTIYF. The CDR3 DNA reads as TGTGCCAGCAGTGATGGGGCAGCGAGCTCTGGAAACACCATATATTTT.

This chain links TRBV27 with TRBJ1-5; 8 positions match TRBD1. The CDR3 consists of 14 residues. Trimming removed 4 bases from V and 7 bases from J; junction bases left unmatched: 6. Germline V lookup: CDR1 MNHEY, CDR2 SMNVEV (reference sequence). The CDR3 loop reads CASSSPGQDQPQHF. CDR3 bases: TGTGCCAGCAGTTCACCGGGACAGGACCAGCCCCAGCATTTT.

The sample holds one count of this clone. The chain couples TRBV7-9 to TRBJ2-1; weak D call: TRBD2 (5 bases). There are 14 residues in the CDR3. Germline lookup yields CDR1 SEHNR and CDR2 FQNEAQ (reference sequence). Trimming removed 5 bases at V and 2 bases at J, with 10 bases between. This CDR3 is CASSPTGTYNEQFF. CDR3 coding DNA: TGTGCCAGCAGCCCGACCGGGACCTACAATGAGCAGTTCTTC.

This chain uses TRBV4-2 with TRBJ1-2, with TRBD1 matching 8 bases. This CDR3 region has 16 residues. Per germline, CDR1 LGHNA and CDR2 YNFKEQ. With V trimmed by 3 bases and J by 2 bases, 8 bases remained unmatched. The CDR3 reads CASSQQTGGRNYGYTF. The DNA for the CDR3 is TGTGCCAGCAGCCAGCAAACAGGGGGGAGAAACTATGGCTACACCTTC.

This sequence joins TRBV28 and TRBJ1-1; D remains unclear. Looked up from germline, CDR1 is MDHEN and CDR2 is SYDVKM. The CDR3 extends over 14 amino acids. Trimming removed 6 bases from V and 7 bases from J, with 18 bases in between. The CDR3: CASSPVAQTREAFF. The CDR3 nucleotides are TGTGCCAGCAGCCCCGTGGCCCAAACCCGTGAAGCTTTCTTT.

The rearrangement links TRBV4-3 to TRBJ2-7; 8 bases agree with TRBD2. The CDR3 length is 17 residues. The germline gives CDR1 LGHNA, CDR2 YSLEER. The J segment lost 5 bases and the V segment lost 1 base, leaving 13 bases of the junction unmatched. The CDR3 sequence is CASSQVVAAGVRNEQYF. CDR3 DNA: TGCGCCAGCAGCCAAGTAGTAGCAGCGGGGGTCAGAAACGAGCAGTACTTC.

The chain has TRBV5-1 and TRBJ2-5; TRBD2 is a possible D gene (6 bases). The CDR3 is made up of 15 amino acids. The germline V and J ends were trimmed by 4 bases and 4 bases, with 17 bases remaining between them. Germline CDR1 SGHRS, CDR2 YFSETQ. CDR3 nucleotides: TGCGCCAGCAGCGCCACCGGGGGACCCCGAGAGACCCAGTACTTC. Encoded protein: CASSATGGPRETQYF.